These T cell receptor beta chains were read from a single sample in a study of T cell responses to AZD1222 COVID-19 vaccine. Only in-frame clones appear in the TCRdb table, and some are missing; sequencing was by immunoSEQ multiplex PCR. The data contain about 200,000 clones, around 92% of them singletons. The sample was peripheral blood, taken on day 0 of AZD1222 vaccination. The receptors derive from an adult in good health. The CDR3 runs from the conserved cysteine through the conserved F or W. A D gene is named only where the DNA matches it firmly. Some rows have no size entry. The others give once, few or many, or a class for an expanded clone.

16	-	TRBD2	TRBV4-3	TRBJ2-5	TGCGCCAGCAGCCAAGGTAATAGCGGGGGCCAAGAGACCCAGTACTTC	CASSQGNSGGQETQYF
16	-	-	TRBV15	TRBJ1-5	TGTGCCACCAGCAGAGATTTCCCGGCAACCAATCAGCCCCAGCATTTT	CATSRDFPATNQPQHF
13	-	-	TRBV27	TRBJ1-1	TGTGCCAGCAGTTTAATTCCCGACAGTGAAGCTTTCTTT	CASSLIPDSEAFF
15	-	TRBD1	TRBV5-6	TRBJ2-3	TGTGCCAGCAGCTTGGTGCTGAACAGGGGAGATACGCAGTATTTT	CASSLVLNRGDTQYF
15	-	TRBD1	TRBV7-2	TRBJ1-5	TGTGCCAGCAGCTCGGGGGGACAGGGGAATCAGCCCCAGCATTTT	CASSSGGQGNQPQHF
12	-	-	TRBV1	TRBJ1-1	TGCACACAGGGACAGGGGGACACTGAAGCTTTCTTT	CTQGQGDTEAFF
12	-	TRBD1	TRBV2	TRBJ1-2	TGTGCCAACCTAGGACAGGGGAAAGGCTACACCTTC	CANLGQGKGYTF
11	-	-	TRBV20-1	TRBJ2-1	TGCAGTGCTAGAGATCCCCCTGAGCAGTTCTTC	CSARDPPEQFF
14	-	TRBD1	TRBV5-1	TRBJ1-2	TGCGCCAGCACCCGGACAGGCAAAGACTATGGCTACACCTTC	CASTRTGKDYGYTF
14	-	-	TRBV9	TRBJ2-1	TGTGCCAGCAGCAAAGGGGCCTCCTACAATGAGCAGTTCTTC	CASSKGASYNEQFF
17	-	-	TRBV4-1	TRBJ2-1	TGCGCCAGCAGCCAAGGACCGCGCCCGAGCTCCTACAATGAGCAGTTCTTC	CASSQGPRPSSYNEQFF
13	-	TRBD1	TRBV7-9	TRBJ1-2	TGTGCCAGCAGAACAGGGGGCAACTATGGCTACACCTTC	CASRTGGNYGYTF
12	few	-	TRBV3-1/TRBV3-2	TRBJ1-3	TGTGCCAGCAGCCAAGCGGGAAACACCATATATTTT	CASSQAGNTIYF
14	-	TRBD1	TRBV28	TRBJ2-1	TGTGCCAGCAGTTCCCAGCCCACCGGGACAGGGCGGTTCTTC	CASSSQPTGTGRFF